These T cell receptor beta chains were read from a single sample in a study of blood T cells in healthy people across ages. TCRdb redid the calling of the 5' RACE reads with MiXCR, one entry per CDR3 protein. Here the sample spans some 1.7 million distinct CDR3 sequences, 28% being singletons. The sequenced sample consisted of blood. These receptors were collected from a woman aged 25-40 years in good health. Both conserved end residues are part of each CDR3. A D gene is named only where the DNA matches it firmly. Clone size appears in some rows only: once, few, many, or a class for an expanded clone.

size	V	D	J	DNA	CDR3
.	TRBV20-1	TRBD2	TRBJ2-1	TGCAGTGCTAGTCGGATGAGCGGGAAGCTATCTGATGAGCAGTTCTTC	CSASRMSGKLSDEQFF
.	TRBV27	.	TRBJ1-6	TGTGCCAGCAGTCACCCTTTCGAACCCCTCCACTTT	CASSHPFEPLHF
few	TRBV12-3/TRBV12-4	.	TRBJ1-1	TGTGCCAGCAGTCGAGAGACAGTTCGGACTGAAGCTTTCTTT	CASSRETVRTEAFF
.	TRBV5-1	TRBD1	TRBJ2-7	TGCGCCAGCAGCGCTACAGGGGGCTCGGTATACGAGCAGTACTTC	CASSATGGSVYEQYF
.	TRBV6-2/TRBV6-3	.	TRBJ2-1	TGTGCCAGCAGTCTCCCCGGGACATTAGCCTACGAGCAGTTCTTC	CASSLPGTLAYEQFF
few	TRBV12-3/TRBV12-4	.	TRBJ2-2	TGTGCCAGCAGGCACGGGACCCTAAACACCGGGGAGCTGTTTTTT	CASRHGTLNTGELFF
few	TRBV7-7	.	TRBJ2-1	TGTGCCAGCAGCTTAGCGGGGGGCTACTACAATGAGCAGTTCTTC	CASSLAGGYYNEQFF
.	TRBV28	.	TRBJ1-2	TGTGCCAGCAGTTTACAGAGGGGCCAGGGCTACACCTTC	CASSLQRGQGYTF
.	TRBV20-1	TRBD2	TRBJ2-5	TGCAGTGCTCCCCGGCGGGAGGGCCTTGAGGAGACCCAGTACTTC	CSAPRREGLEETQYF
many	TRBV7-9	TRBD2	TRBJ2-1	TGTGCCAGCAGCTTGATGATAGTAGCGGGAGGCGAGGAGCAGTTCTTC	CASSLMIVAGGEEQFF
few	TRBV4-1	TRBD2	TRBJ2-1	TGCGCCAGCAGCCAAGGGAGGGCTAGCGGGAGGCGACAGCAGTTCTTC	CASSQGRASGRRQQFF
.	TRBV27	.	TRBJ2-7	TGTGCCAGCAGTAGACGGACAGAACCCTCCTACGAGCAGTACTTC	CASSRRTEPSYEQYF
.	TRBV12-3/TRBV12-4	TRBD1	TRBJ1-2	TGTGCCAGCAGACTGACAGGGGCTCCAAACTATGGCTACACCTTC	CASRLTGAPNYGYTF
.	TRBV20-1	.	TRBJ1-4	TGCAGTGCTAGCTGGGCAGGGTATAATGAAAAACTGTTTTTT	CSASWAGYNEKLFF
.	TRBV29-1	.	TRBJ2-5	TGCAGTGGAGACGGGGCTAACCAAGAGACCCAGTACTTC	CSGDGANQETQYF
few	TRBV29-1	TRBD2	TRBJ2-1	TGCAGCGTTGATGCCCCTAGCGGTAACAATGAGCAGTTCTTC	CSVDAPSGNNEQFF
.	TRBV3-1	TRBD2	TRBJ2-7	TGTGCCAGCAGCCAAGGGGGACTAGGGATCGGCTACGAGCAGTACTTC	CASSQGGLGIGYEQYF
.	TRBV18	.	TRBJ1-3	TGTGCCAGCTCACTGCCGACAGGAAACACCATATATTTT	CASSLPTGNTIYF
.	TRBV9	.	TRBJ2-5	TGTGCCAGCGGCGTAGCCTCCCAAGAGACCCAGTACTTC	CASGVASQETQYF
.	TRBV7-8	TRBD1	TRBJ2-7	TGTGCCAGCAGCTCTCGACAGGGGCTTCACTACGAGCAGTACTTC	CASSSRQGLHYEQYF
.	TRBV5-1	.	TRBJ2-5	TGCGCCAGCGGCTTAACGTCGGAGACCCAGTACTTC	CASGLTSETQYF
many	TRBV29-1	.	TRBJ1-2	TGCAGCGTTGCAGATAACTATGGCTACACCTTC	CSVADNYGYTF
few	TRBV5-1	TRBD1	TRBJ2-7	TGCGCCAGCAGCTTGGGGGACAGGGAGTTCTACGAGCAGTACTTC	CASSLGDREFYEQYF